Below, 28 T cell receptor beta chains from the same sample are listed, as sequenced in a study of shared clonotypes between healthy human individuals. Only in-frame clones appear in the TCRdb table, and some are missing; sequencing was by immunoSEQ multiplex PCR. In the table there are about a million clones, approximately 80% of which are singletons. Sequenced material: memory CD4+ T cells from PBMCs. This sample's subset: CD45RA-negative fraction. The receptors shown here come from a man between 18 and 29 years old in good health. Some clones in this sample may be carry-over from other donors' samples.

J is TRBJ1-1 and V is TRBV7-9; D not resolved. CDR1 SEHNR and CDR2 FQNEAQ come from the germline V gene (reference sequence). CDR3 length equals 17 residues. The V gene lost 5 bases and the J gene lost 0 bases, with 19 bases spanning the gap. CDR3 in DNA: TGTGCCAGCAGCCCCCGTCCGGCCCATGGGATGAACACTGAAGCTTTCTTT. As protein: CASSPRPAHGMNTEAFF.

The genes are TRBV15 and TRBJ1-2, with TRBD1 as a possible D gene (5 bases). The CDR3 totals 15 residues. Deletions cut 1 base from V and 2 bases from J, with 11 bases between. Germline V gene sequence: CDR1 LNHNV, CDR2 YYDKDF (reference sequence). The CDR3 DNA is TGTGCCACCAGCAGAGGGGGGGAGGTGAACTATGGCTACACCTTC. It specifies CATSRGGEVNYGYTF.

V is TRBV5-1 and J is TRBJ2-7; TRBD1 agrees at 8 bases. This CDR3 has 14 amino acids. Germline CDR1 SGHRS, CDR2 YFSETQ. J gave up 0 bases and V 6 bases, and 5 bases lay outside the gene matches. The CDR3 DNA is TGCGCCAGCAAAAACAGGGGGTCCTCCTACGAGCAGTACTTC. Translation gives CASKNRGSSYEQYF.

The chain combines TRBV5-1 with TRBJ2-7; TRBD2 might be the D (5 bases). V was cut by 4 bases and J by 0 bases, with 17 bases left in between. This CDR3 is 16 amino acids long. Germline CDR1 SGHRS, CDR2 YFSETQ. The chain's CDR3 is CASSPGYTATSYEQYF. CDR3 DNA: TGCGCCAGCAGCCCGGGGTACACGGCGACCTCCTACGAGCAGTACTTC. Variable domain in full (rest from reference TRBV5-1 and TRBJ2-7): KAGVTQTPRYLIKTRGQQVTLSCSPISGHRSVSWYQQTPGQGLQFLFEYFSETQRNKGNFPGRFSGRQFSNSRSEMNVSTLELGDSALYLCASSPGYTATSYEQYFGPGTRLTVT.

The V call is TRBV27, the J call TRBJ2-3; tentatively, D is TRBD2 (6 bases). Per germline, CDR1 MNHEY and CDR2 SMNVEV (reference sequence). V lost 4 bases and J 4 bases, leaving 18 bases between the germline ends. CDR3 length equals 16 residues. CDR3 amino acids: CASSWRGRRAADTQYF. The CDR3 DNA is TGTGCCAGCAGTTGGAGGGGCAGGCGTGCGGCAGATACGCAGTATTTT.

Only one count was recorded for this clone. This chain uses TRBV7-2 with TRBJ2-7; TRBD2 matches at 7 bases. With 7 bases clipped from V and 6 bases from J, the junction kept 15 bases outside the gene matches. This CDR3 has 15 residues. The germline V gene encodes CDR1 SGHTA and CDR2 FQGNSA. The CDR3 DNA reads TGTGCCAGCAACCCCGGCGGGAGCTATGGGGGCGAGCAGTACTTC. Amino acid sequence: CASNPGGSYGGEQYF.

Notes on this clone: Other DNA sequences in this sample translate to the same CDR3. The CDR3 nucleotides read TGCGCCAGCAGCTTGGAAGGTCGAACTAATGAAAAACTGTTTTTT. Translating gives CASSLEGRTNEKLFF. The rearrangement uses TRBV5-1 and TRBJ1-4; D not certain. Germline assignment: CDR1 SGHRS and CDR2 YFSETQ. V gave up 0 bases and J gave up 1 base, with 7 bases separating them. The CDR3 loop spans 15 amino acids.

This clone turned up a few times. Distinct nucleotide sequences in the sample also encode this CDR3. This chain uses TRBV5-1 with TRBJ2-7; D gene ambiguous. With 0 bases removed from V and 0 bases from J, the gap between germline ends came to 7 bases. Germline V gene lookup returns CDR1 SGHRS and CDR2 YFSETQ. The CDR3 is 14 amino acids. Here the CDR3 DNA reads TGCGCCAGCAGCTTGGTGGGCAGCTCCTACGAGCAGTACTTC. It is translated as CASSLVGSSYEQYF.

Notes on this clone: An end of the junction differs from the germline gene, which may be a read error. The V and J genes are TRBV9 and TRBJ2-7, with 9 bases aligning to TRBD2. Germline V lookup: CDR1 SGDLS, CDR2 YYNGEE. This CDR3 has 16 amino acids. The chain's CDR3 is CTSSQAGAGGSYEQYF. CDR3 DNA sequence: TGTACCAGCAGCCAGGCAGGAGCGGGAGGCTCCTACGAGCAGTACTTC.

The rearrangement joins TRBV5-1 to TRBJ2-3; 12 nucleotides line up with TRBD2. Germline V lookup: CDR1 SGHRS, CDR2 YFSETQ. The CDR3 loop spans 17 amino acids. Trimming removed 1 base from V and 4 bases from J; junction bases left unmatched: 7. The CDR3 loop is CASSLLLAGGGADTQYF. For the CDR3, the DNA is TGCGCCAGCAGCTTGCTACTAGCGGGAGGTGGCGCAGATACGCAGTATTTT.

The chain combines TRBV4-3 with TRBJ2-1, with D hard to call. CDR3 length equals 17 residues. V was pared by 3 bases and J by 0 bases, with 15 bases between. Germline CDR1 is LGHNA and CDR2 is YSLEER. The CDR3 region has the DNA TGCGCCAGCAGCCAGGATGGCCCTAGGTCCTCCTACAATGAGCAGTTCTTC. It yields the protein CASSQDGPRSSYNEQFF.

Comment on this clone: This may be a read error: a much more frequent sequence differs by one nucleotide. Other DNA sequences within the sample encode an identical CDR3. The V call is TRBV5-1, the J call TRBJ2-5; D is unresolved. Germline lookup yields CDR1 SGHRS and CDR2 YFSETQ. Between the trimmed V and J ends, which lost 1 base and 4 bases, there was a span of 2 bases. This CDR3 region has 11 residues. CDR3 bases: TGCGCCAGCAGCTTGCGAGAGACCCAGTACTTC. It is translated as CASSLRETQYF.

The rearrangement uses TRBV18 and TRBJ1-3; D gene unclear. The CDR3 covers 16 residues. In germline, CDR1 is KGHSH, CDR2 LQKENI. Trimming removed 0 bases at V and 2 bases at J, with 11 bases between. Here the CDR3 reads CASSPPASIAGNTIYF. For the CDR3, the DNA is TGTGCCAGCTCACCACCGGCCTCAATTGCTGGAAACACCATATATTTT.

V is TRBV28 and J is TRBJ2-5; the match to TRBD1 covers 9 bases. The CDR3 totals 16 residues. The V segment lost 3 bases and the J segment 0 bases; nucleotides outside the gene matches: 5. Germline V gene data show CDR1 as MDHEN and CDR2 as SYDVKM. CDR3 coding DNA: TGTGCCAGCAGTTTTACCGGGACAGGGAACCAAGAGACCCAGTACTTC. Residues: CASSFTGTGNQETQYF.

The chain combines TRBV30 with TRBJ2-1, with D perhaps TRBD2 (7 bases). Per germline, CDR1 GTSNPN and CDR2 SVGIG (reference sequence). The CDR3 runs 15 residues. V lost 0 bases to trimming and J lost 8 bases, with 17 bases between them. The CDR3 region has the DNA TGTGCCTGGAGTGTTTCGTATCGGGGGGCTGATGAGCAGTTCTTC. Its translation is CAWSVSYRGADEQFF. The whole variable domain, remainder taken from reference TRBV30 and TRBJ2-1, is SQTIHQWPATLVQPVGSPLSLECTVEGTSNPNLYWYRQAAGRGLQLLFYSVGIGQISSEVPQNLSASRPQDRQFILSSKKLLLSDSGFYLCAWSVSYRGADEQFFGPGTRLTVL.

The chain uses TRBV7-2 and TRBJ1-1; TRBD1 is a possible D gene (5 bases). CDR1 is SGHTA, CDR2 FQGNSA, per germline. Trimming took off 5 bases at V and 1 base at J, with 11 bases between the two ends. There are 14 residues in the CDR3. The CDR3 protein is CASSRHRKNTEAFF. Here the CDR3 DNA reads TGTGCCAGCAGCAGACACAGGAAGAACACTGAAGCTTTCTTT. Using reference TRBV7-2 and TRBJ1-1 for the parts outside the CDR3, the full variable domain is GAGVSQSPSNKVTEKGKDVELRCDPISGHTALYWYRQSLGQGLEFLIYFQGNSAPDKSGLPSDRFSAERTGGSVSTLTIQRTQQEDSAVYLCASSRHRKNTEAFFGQGTRLTVV.

This clone was observed many times. V is TRBV7-9 and J is TRBJ2-7, with 9 bases that match TRBD2. Germline lookup yields CDR1 SEHNR and CDR2 FQNEAQ (reference sequence). This CDR3 spans 15 amino acids. V trimming: 1 base; J trimming: 6 bases; junction bases outside the gene matches: 7. Here the CDR3 DNA reads TGTGCCAGCAGCTTAGTTAGCGGGAGTATCAGCGAGCAGTACTTC. Translated: CASSLVSGSISEQYF. Full variable domain (rest looked up from reference TRBV7-9 and TRBJ2-7): DTGVSQNPRHKITKRGQNVTFRCDPISEHNRLYWYRQTLGQGPEFLTYFQNEAQLEKSRLLSDRFSAERPKGSFSTLEIQRTEQGDSAMYLCASSLVSGSISEQYFGPGTRLTVT.

This clone was recorded many times. The chain links TRBV18 to TRBJ1-1; D call uncertain. Between the trimmed V and J ends, which lost 1 base and 1 base, there was a span of 13 bases. Germline CDR1 is KGHSH and CDR2 is LQKENI. The CDR3 covers 16 residues. CDR3 in amino acids: CASSPRGTRSNTEAFF. The CDR3 DNA sequence: TGTGCCAGCTCACCACGGGGTACGAGGTCGAACACTGAAGCTTTCTTT.

This sequence joins TRBV25-1 and TRBJ2-2; the match to TRBD2 covers 15 bases. The trim removed 5 bases at V and 2 bases at J, leaving 6 bases unmatched. CDR3 size: 18 residues. Germline CDR1 is MGHDK and CDR2 is SYGVNS. This chain's CDR3 is CASSPLGLAGGNTGELFF. The CDR3 DNA reads as TGTGCCAGCAGTCCCCTGGGACTAGCGGGAGGAAACACCGGGGAGCTGTTTTTT.

This chain links TRBV20-1 with TRBJ1-3; no definite D call. The CDR3 extends over 11 amino acids. V gave up 2 bases and J gave up 6 bases, with 5 bases separating them. Germline V gene data show CDR1 as DFQATT and CDR2 as SNEGSKA (reference sequence). The CDR3 nucleotides read TGCAGTGCTAGAATCGAAAACACCATATATTTT. Protein sequence: CSARIENTIYF.

The rearrangement uses TRBV7-8 and TRBJ2-7, with 7 bases identical to TRBD2. Germline V gives CDR1 SGHVS, CDR2 FQNEAQ. With V trimmed by 3 bases and J by 9 bases, 5 bases remained unmatched. CDR3 length: 12 residues. CDR3 residues: CASSLGREGQYF. In DNA form, the CDR3 reads TGTGCCAGCAGCTTGGGGAGGGAGGGGCAGTACTTC.

This sequence joins TRBV28 and TRBJ2-3; 8 nucleotides align to TRBD2. V shed 5 bases and J 3 bases; nucleotides not matched to a gene: 7. The CDR3 is 15 residues long. Per the germline V gene, CDR1 is MDHEN and CDR2 is SYDVKM. CDR3 coding DNA: TGTGCCAGCAGTATTAGCGGGATGGGGACAGATACGCAGTATTTT. It translates to CASSISGMGTDTQYF.

Concerning this clone: A junction end diverges from the germline sequence, so it may reflect a read error. The rearrangement uses TRBV6-5 and TRBJ2-5; possibly TRBD1 for D (6 bases). The CDR3 is made up of 16 amino acids. Germline lookup yields CDR1 MNHEY and CDR2 SVGAGI. This CDR3 is CASSFKQGSEEEAQYF. The CDR3 DNA is TGTGCCAGCAGTTTTAAACAGGGTTCTGAGGAAGAGGCCCAGTACTTC.

The CDR3 DNA reads TGTGCCAGCAGTTTTTTGCCAGGGGGCGCGTACGAGCAGTACTTC. Residues: CASSFLPGGAYEQYF. J is TRBJ2-7 and V is TRBV27; 8 positions agree with TRBD1. Germline trimming cut 3 bases from V and 4 bases from J; bases unmatched to any gene: 8. The CDR3 sequence is 15 residues long. The germline V gene has CDR1 MNHEY and CDR2 SMNVEV (reference sequence).

In this sample, this clone turned up a few times. CDR3 sequence: CASGTSRTGELFF. The CDR3 coding sequence is TGTGCCAGCGGTACCTCTAGGACCGGGGAGCTGTTTTTT. V is TRBV2 and J is TRBJ2-2; no clear D. This CDR3 spans 13 amino acids. V lost 8 bases, J lost 5 bases, and 12 bases lay in between. The germline gives CDR1 SNHLY, CDR2 FYNNEI.

This chain links TRBV11-2 with TRBJ2-7; D unclear. The germline V gene encodes CDR1 SGHAT and CDR2 FQNNGV. CDR3 size: 16 residues. Trimming left V 1 base short and J 3 bases short, with 16 bases between. The CDR3: CASSLVIGLLNYEQYF. DNA of the CDR3: TGTGCCAGCAGCTTAGTTATTGGGTTGCTGAACTACGAGCAGTACTTC.

A note on this clone: Since a much larger clone is just one base distant, this may be a read error. The rearrangement links TRBV30 to TRBJ1-5; 8 nucleotides match TRBD1. From germline, CDR1 is GTSNPN and CDR2 SVGIG (reference sequence). The CDR3 totals 12 residues. The CDR3 sequence: CARSPGTGPEHF. CDR3 nucleotide sequence: TGTGCCCGGAGTCCCGGGACAGGCCCAGAGCATTTT.

The V gene is TRBV4-3, the J gene TRBJ2-1, with no clear D. The CDR3 is 16 residues long. V was clipped by 3 bases and J by 1 base, with 13 bases between them. Germline-derived CDR1 and CDR2 are LGHNA and YSLEER. CDR3 bases: TGCGCCAGCAGCCAGGACGGCAGGCCTTCCTACAATGAGCAGTTCTTC. Translated, it gives CASSQDGRPSYNEQFF.